This entry features one T cell receptor beta chain sequence. Its binding antigen is unknown. The record has no base qualities; no much larger clone is one base away. Taken from cysteine to phenylalanine, the CDR3 has 12 residues. The sequence is cut down to CDR3 DNA, 36 bases in frame from base 1. Per the germline V gene (reference sequence), LNHNV is the CDR1 and YYDKDF is the CDR2. From V the trimming removes 5 bases and from J it removes 8 bases, while the gene matches leave 3 bases of the junction unaccounted for. This record comes from a study of OX40 agonist ivuxolimab in advanced cancers. Context from the whole study: Ivuxolimab, which targeted the costimulatory receptor OX40 (CD134), was an agonistic, fully human IgG2 monoclonal antibody. Intravenous ivuxolimab was administered to patients every 2 weeks at six dose levels: 0.01, 0.1, 0.3, 1.5, 3 and 10 mg/kg. Of the approximately 50 dose-escalation patients, hepatocellular carcinoma was present in roughly 19, melanoma in around 15, renal cell carcinoma in 9 and head and neck cancer in 9. In the dose-escalation cohort, 70% to 85% of patients were male, and the mean age was approximately 60 years with a range of roughly 20 to 85. Patients were allowed to have had prior anti-PD-1, anti-PD-L1 or anti-CTLA-4 therapy, and 40% to 45% of the dose-escalation patients had previously received checkpoint inhibitors. Partial responses occurred in three dose-escalation patients, of whom one had hepatocellular carcinoma and two had cutaneous melanoma. Peripheral TCRbeta sequencing aimed to test whether ivuxolimab altered TCR sequence diversity and caused clonal T-cell expansion. The paper reports the monotherapy dose-escalation portion (N = 52 patients) of the phase I ivuxolimab trial.

Broad study findings and their caveats: In the 0.1-3.0 mg/kg groups, partial responders had among the lowest normalized peripheral clonal expansion, particularly in CD8+ T cells. The antigen specificity of the clonally expanded peripheral T cells was not determined. At doses of 0.1 to 3.0 mg/kg, clonal expansion of both CD4+ and CD8+ T cells in blood was seen between baseline and week 6. After ivuxolimab, expanded clones were on average more numerous among CD8+ T cells than among CD4+ T cells. Low levels of normalized T-cell clonal expansion were also shown by some nonresponding patients.

Genomic DNA was isolated from the sorted cells so that the TCRbeta CDR3 region could be sequenced. TCRbeta CDR3 regions were sequenced using the immunoSEQ Assay. In TCRdb, the immuneACCESS table is reduced to in-frame sequences with V and J assigned. These tables do not hold every clone; where another copy was compared, an unresolved V gene accounts for under half, and the others remain unexplained. The sample profile shows some 70,000 clones; roughly 88% of them were found once. Of the sample, around 8.2% falls within the top ten clones. Patients with autoimmune disease history or receiving systemic immunosuppression were excluded from the trial. Peripheral blood for TCR sequencing was collected from all dose cohorts at baseline, on cycle 4 day 1, and on cycle 7 day 1. The samples were taken from a phase I, first-in-human, multicenter, open-label dose-escalation trial of ivuxolimab. Adults with locally advanced or metastatic melanoma, renal cell, hepatocellular, or head and neck squamous cell carcinoma were enrolled in the trial. Before TCR sequencing, CD4+ T cells and CD8+ T cells were sorted from peripheral blood as separate populations.

The sequence was obtained from an adult with an advanced solid tumor such as melanoma, head and neck, liver or kidney cancer. This chain joins TRBV15 to TRBJ1-2, with 9 bases aligning to TRBD1. Source: CD4+ or CD8+ T cells sorted from blood, taken in a trial of the OX40 agonist ivuxolimab. The bases read TGTGCCACCAGCTCAGACAGGGGGGGCTACACCTTC. Its protein reads: CATSSDRGGYTF.